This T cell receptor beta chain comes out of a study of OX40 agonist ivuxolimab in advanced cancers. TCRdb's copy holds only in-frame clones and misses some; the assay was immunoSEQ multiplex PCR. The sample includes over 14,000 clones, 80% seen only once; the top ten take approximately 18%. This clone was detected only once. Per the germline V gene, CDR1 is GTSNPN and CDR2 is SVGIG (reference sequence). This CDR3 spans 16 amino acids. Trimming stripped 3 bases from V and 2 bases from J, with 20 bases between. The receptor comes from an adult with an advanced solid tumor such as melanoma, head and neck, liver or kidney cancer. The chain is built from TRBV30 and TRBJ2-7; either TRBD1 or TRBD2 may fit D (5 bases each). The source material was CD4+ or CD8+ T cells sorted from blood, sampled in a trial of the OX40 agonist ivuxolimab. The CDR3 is CAWSVDRDPRPYEQYF. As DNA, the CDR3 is TGTGCCTGGAGCGTCGACCGGGACCCTCGCCCCTACGAGCAGTACTTC. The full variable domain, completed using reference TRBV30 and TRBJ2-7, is SQTIHQWPATLVQPVGSPLSLECTVEGTSNPNLYWYRQAAGRGLQLLFYSVGIGQISSEVPQNLSASRPQDRQFILSSKKLLLSDSGFYLCAWSVDRDPRPYEQYFGPGTRLTVT.